The clone carrying this TCR beta chain came up a few times. Its antigen is currently unknown. The sample is drawn from a study of T cells in Graves' hyperthyroidism and ophthalmopathy. Overall study context: Blood from the periphery was taken at initial diagnosis, before any treatment. Findings and limits, study-wide: Ophthalmopathy and stable hyperthyroidism were told apart by a 13 V-J model. In the blood, most expanded thyroid clonotypes above 0.001 appeared as well.

Lactation, pregnancy, other autoimmune disease or uncontrolled infection led to exclusion of patients. Per the germline V gene, CDR1 is SGHTA and CDR2 is FQGNSA. J lost 4 bases, V lost 4 bases, and 6 bases had no gene match. The CDR3 totals 15 residues. RNA transcripts gave rise to amplified TCR beta CDR3 regions. HTBI primers were employed in a first-round RT-PCR of the TCR CDR3. Via MiXCR, TCRdb re-called the multiplex PCR reads, giving one row per CDR3 protein. The table lists around 600,000 distinct CDR3 sequences, over 12% of them singletons. Input material: blood. The TCR was taken from a woman younger than 35 with Graves' ophthalmopathy. The chain combines TRBV7-2 with TRBJ2-1; 8 bases agree with TRBD1. The CDR3 DNA sequence: TGTGCCAGCAGCTCTCGACAGGGGAAATACAATGAGCAGTTCTTC. It encodes CASSSRQGKYNEQFF.